The following is a T cell receptor (beta chain) sequence with its context. The entry originates in a study of T cell responses to AZD1222 COVID-19 vaccine. This CDR3 comprises 13 residues. Germline assignment: CDR1 ENHRY and CDR2 SYGVKD. The V gene end was trimmed by 10 bases and the J gene end by 2 bases; junction bases not matched to a gene: 4. Produced via immunoSEQ multiplex PCR; TCRdb's table is partial and in-frame only. The sample includes roughly 80,000 clones, about 87% of them seen just once. Here the sequenced sample was peripheral blood, taken on day 0 of AZD1222 vaccination. The V and J genes are TRBV10-3 and TRBJ1-3; 8 bases are a match to TRBD1. The clonotype comes from an adult in good health. The CDR3: CATQDRAGNTIYF. The CDR3 DNA reads as TGTGCCACCCAGGACAGGGCTGGAAACACCATATATTTT.